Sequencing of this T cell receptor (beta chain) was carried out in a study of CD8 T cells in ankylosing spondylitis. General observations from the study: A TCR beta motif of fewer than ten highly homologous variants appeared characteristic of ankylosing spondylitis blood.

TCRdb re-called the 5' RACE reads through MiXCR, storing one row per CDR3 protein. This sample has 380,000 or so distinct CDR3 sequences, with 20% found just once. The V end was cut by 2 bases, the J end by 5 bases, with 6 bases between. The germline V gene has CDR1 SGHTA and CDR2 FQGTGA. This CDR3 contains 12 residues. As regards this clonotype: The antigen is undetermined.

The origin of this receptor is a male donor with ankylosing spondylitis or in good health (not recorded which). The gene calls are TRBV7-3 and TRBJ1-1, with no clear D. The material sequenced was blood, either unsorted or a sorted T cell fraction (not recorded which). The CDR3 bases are TGTGCCAGCAGCTTATACCCGACTGAAGCTTTCTTT. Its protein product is CASSLYPTEAFF.